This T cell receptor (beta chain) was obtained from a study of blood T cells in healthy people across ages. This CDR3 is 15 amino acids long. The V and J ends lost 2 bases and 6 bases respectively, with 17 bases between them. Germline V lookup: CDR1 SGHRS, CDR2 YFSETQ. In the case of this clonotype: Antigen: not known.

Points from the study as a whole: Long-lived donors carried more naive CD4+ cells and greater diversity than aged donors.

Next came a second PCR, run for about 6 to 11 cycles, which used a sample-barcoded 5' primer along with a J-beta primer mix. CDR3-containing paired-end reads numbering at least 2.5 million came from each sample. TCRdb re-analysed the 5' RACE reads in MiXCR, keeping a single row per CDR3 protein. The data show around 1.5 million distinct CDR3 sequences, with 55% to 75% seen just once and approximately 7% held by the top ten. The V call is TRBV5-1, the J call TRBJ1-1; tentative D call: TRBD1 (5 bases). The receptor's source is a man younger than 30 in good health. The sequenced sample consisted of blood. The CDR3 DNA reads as TGCGCCAGCAGCTTAACTCGGGGCGAAGTCGCTGAAGCTTTCTTT. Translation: CASSLTRGEVAEAFF.